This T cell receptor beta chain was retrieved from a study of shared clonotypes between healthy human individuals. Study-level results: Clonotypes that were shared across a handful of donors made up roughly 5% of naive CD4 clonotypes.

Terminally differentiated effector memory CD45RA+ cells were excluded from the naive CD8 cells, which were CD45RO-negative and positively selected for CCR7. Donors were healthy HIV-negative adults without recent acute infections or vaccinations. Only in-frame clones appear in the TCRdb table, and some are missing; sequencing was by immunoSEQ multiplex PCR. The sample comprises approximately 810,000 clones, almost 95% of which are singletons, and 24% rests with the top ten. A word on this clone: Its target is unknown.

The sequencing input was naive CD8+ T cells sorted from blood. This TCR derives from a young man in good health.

The CDR3 sequence is CASSQGFAGRLSYEQYF. CDR3 nucleotide sequence: TGTGCCAGCAGCCAAGGGTTCGCGGGACGGTTATCCTACGAGCAGTACTTC. This chain links TRBV14 with TRBJ2-7, with D possibly TRBD2 on 6 matching bases. Germline CDR1 is SGHDN and CDR2 is FVKESK. Trimming cost V 1 base and J 1 base, with 17 bases left between them. This CDR3 comprises 17 residues.